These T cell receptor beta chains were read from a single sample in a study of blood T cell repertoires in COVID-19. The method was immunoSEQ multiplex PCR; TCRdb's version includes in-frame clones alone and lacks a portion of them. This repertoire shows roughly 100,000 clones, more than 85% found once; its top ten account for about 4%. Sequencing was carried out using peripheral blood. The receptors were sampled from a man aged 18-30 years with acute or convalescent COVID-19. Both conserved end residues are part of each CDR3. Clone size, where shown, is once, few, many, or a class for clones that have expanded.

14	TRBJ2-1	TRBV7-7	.	CASSLLFQNNEQFF
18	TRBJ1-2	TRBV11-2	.	CASSFKVRTGDRGYGYTF
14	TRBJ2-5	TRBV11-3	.	CASSRGGREETQYF
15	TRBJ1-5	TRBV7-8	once	CASSLVWTGNQPQHF
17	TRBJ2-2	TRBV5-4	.	CASSPGVGQGMPGELFF
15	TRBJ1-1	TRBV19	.	CASSLDRAGNTEAFF
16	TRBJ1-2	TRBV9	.	CASSLKPQDLTYGYTF
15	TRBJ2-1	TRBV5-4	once	CASRKGQGTYNEQFF
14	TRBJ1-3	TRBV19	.	CASSPGASGNTIYF
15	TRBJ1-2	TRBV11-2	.	CASSTRTAANYGYTF
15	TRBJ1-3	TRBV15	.	CATSGGQSSGNTIYF
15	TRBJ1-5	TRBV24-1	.	CATSDGQGARQPQHF
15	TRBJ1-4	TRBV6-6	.	CASSSDSTTNEKLFF
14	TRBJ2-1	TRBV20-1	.	CSASHGTVYNEQFF
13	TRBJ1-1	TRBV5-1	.	CASGDMRSTEAFF
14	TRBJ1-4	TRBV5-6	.	CASSLVGRDEKLFF
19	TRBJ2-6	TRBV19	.	CASSIVRTAGRGGANVLTF
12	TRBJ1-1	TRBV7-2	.	CASSLVRAEAFF
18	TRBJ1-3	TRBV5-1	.	CASSPRTGGSSEGNTIYF
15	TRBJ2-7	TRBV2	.	CASSVSGIDSYEQYF
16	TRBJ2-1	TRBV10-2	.	CASSESTGVPYNEQFF
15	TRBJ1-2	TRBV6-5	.	CASSSQPTANYGYTF
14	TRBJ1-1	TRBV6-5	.	CASSYSDLATEAFF
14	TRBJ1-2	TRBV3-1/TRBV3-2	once	CASSQEAGGYGYTF
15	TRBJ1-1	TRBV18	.	CASSPLGTGGTEAFF
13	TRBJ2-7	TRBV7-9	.	CASTDSYSYEQYF
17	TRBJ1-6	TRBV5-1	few	CASSAKQRTGGGPSLHF
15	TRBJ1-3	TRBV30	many	CAWSRDSGSGNTIYF
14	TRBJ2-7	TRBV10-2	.	CASSESGTGSEQYF
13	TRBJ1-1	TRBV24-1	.	CATTAPWGGAAFF
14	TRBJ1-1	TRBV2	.	CASRVQGKNTEAFF
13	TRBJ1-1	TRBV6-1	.	CASSEAGGTEAFF
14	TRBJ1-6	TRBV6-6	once	CASRPSGGHSPLHF
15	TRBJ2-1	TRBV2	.	CASSGSGQTYNEQFF
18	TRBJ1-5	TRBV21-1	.	CASSKVVRQPRTNQPQHF
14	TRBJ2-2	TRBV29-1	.	CSVGTGRLAGELFF
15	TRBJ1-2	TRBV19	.	CASSPQGGLNYGYTF
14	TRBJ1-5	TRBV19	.	CASNPRDIYQPQHF
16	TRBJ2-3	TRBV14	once	CASSQFRTASTDTQYF
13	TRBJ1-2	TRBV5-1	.	CASSLDKDYGYTF
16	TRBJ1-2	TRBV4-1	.	CASSQVTGTISYGYTF
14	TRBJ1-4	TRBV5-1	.	CASSSGGVGEKLFF
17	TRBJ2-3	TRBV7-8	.	CASSSGGGAASTDTQYF
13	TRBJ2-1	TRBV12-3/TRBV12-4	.	CASSPNRGGEQFF
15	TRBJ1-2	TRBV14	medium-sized	CASSHLPGLIYGYTF